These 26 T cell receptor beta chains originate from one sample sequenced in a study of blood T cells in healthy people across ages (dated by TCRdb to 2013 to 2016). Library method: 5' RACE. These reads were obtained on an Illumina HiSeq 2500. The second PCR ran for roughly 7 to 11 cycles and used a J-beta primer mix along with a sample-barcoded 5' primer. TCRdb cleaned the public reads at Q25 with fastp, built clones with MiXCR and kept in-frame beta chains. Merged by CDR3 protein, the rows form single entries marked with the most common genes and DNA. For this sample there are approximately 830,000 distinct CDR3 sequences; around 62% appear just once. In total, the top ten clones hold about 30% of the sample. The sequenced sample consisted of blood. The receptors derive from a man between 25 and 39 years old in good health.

CDR3 region: CASSLAPGGGETQYF. The CDR3 bases are TGCGCCAGCAGCTTGGCACCCGGCGGGGGCGAGACCCAGTACTTC. This chain joins TRBV5-1 and TRBJ2-5; tentatively, D is TRBD2 (7 bases). This CDR3 is built from 15 residues. CDR1 is SGHRS and CDR2 is YFSETQ in the germline V gene. V lost 0 bases, J lost 5 bases, and 14 bases lay in between.

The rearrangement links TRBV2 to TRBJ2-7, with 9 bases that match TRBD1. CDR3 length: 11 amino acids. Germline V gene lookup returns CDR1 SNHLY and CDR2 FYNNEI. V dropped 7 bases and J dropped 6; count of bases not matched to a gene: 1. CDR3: CASTGQGEQYF. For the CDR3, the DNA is TGTGCCAGCACGGGACAGGGCGAGCAGTACTTC. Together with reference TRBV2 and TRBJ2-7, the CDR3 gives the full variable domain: EPEVTQTPSHQVTQMGQEVILRCVPISNHLYFYWYRQILGQKVEFLVSFYNNEISEKSEIFDDQFSVERPDGSNFTLKIRSTKLEDSAMYFCASTGQGEQYFGPGTRLTVT.

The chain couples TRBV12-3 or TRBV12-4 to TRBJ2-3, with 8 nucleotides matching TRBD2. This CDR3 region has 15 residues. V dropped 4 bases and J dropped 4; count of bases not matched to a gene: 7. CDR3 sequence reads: CASSSGLGEADTQYF. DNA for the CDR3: TGTGCCAGCAGTTCGGGACTAGGGGAGGCAGATACGCAGTATTTT.

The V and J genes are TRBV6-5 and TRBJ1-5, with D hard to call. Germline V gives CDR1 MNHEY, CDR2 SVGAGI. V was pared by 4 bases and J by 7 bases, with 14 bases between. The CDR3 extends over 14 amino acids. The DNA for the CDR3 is TGTGCCAGCAGTTCCCTCGGACGGGTCCAGCCCCAGCATTTT. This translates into CASSSLGRVQPQHF.

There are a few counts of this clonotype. CDR3 amino acids: CASSPFDGDTEAFF. For the CDR3, the DNA is TGTGCCAGCAGCCCTTTTGACGGGGACACTGAAGCTTTCTTT. The V and J genes are TRBV9 and TRBJ1-1, with unresolved D. Trimming stripped 4 bases from V and 3 bases from J, with 13 bases between. The CDR3 loop spans 14 amino acids. The germline V gene has CDR1 SGDLS and CDR2 YYNGEE.

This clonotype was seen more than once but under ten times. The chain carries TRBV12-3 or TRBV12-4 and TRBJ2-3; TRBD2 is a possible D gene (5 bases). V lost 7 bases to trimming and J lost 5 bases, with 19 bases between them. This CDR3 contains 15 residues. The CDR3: CASIEEGRRGDTQYF. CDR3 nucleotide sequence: TGTGCCAGCATTGAAGAGGGCCGACGAGGAGATACGCAGTATTTT.

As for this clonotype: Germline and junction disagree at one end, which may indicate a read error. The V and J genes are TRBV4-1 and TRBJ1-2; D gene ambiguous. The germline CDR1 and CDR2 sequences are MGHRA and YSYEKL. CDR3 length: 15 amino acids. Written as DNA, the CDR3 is TGCGCCAGCGGCCAAGATCTTCCGGGTAACTATGGCTACACCTTC. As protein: CASGQDLPGNYGYTF.

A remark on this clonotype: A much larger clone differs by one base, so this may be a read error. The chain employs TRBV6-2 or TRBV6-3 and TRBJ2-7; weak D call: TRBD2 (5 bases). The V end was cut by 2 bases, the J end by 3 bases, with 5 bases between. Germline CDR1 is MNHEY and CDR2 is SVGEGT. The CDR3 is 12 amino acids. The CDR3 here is CASSYAGYEQYF. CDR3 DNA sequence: TGTGCCAGCAGTTACGCGGGCTACGAGCAGTACTTC.

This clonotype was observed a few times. The CDR3 protein is CATSPGQGGTDTQYF. The CDR3 DNA is TGTGCCACCAGCCCGGGACAGGGGGGCACAGATACGCAGTATTTT. This sequence joins TRBV15 and TRBJ2-3; 11 bases map to TRBD1. CDR3 length: 15 amino acids. Trimming at V came to 5 bases and at J to 1 base, leaving 2 bases not matched to a gene. The germline gives CDR1 LNHNV, CDR2 YYDKDF (reference sequence).

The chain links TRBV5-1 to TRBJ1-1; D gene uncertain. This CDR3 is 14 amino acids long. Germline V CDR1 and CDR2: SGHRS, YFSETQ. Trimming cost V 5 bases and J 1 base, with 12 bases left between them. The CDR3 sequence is CASRGVTGNTEAFF. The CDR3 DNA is TGCGCCAGCAGGGGAGTTACGGGGAACACTGAAGCTTTCTTT.

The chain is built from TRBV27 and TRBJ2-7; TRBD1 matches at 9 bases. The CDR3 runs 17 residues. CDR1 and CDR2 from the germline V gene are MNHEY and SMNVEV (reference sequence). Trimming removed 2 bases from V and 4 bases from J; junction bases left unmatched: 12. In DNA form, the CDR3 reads TGTGCCAGCAGTTTACCCATCCGACAGGGGGTGGGATACGAGCAGTACTTC. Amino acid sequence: CASSLPIRQGVGYEQYF.

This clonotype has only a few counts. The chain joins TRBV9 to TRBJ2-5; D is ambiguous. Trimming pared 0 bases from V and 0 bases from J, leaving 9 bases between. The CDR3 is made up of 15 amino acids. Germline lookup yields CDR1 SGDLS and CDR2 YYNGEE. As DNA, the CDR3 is TGTGCCAGCAGCGTAGATCACAGAGACCAAGAGACCCAGTACTTC. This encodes CASSVDHRDQETQYF.

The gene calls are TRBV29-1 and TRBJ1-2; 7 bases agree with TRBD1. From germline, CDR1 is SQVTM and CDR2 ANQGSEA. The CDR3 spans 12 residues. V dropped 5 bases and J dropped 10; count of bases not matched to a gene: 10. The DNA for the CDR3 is TGCAGCGTTTCTCTTCGACAGGGCCCCTACACCTTC. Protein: CSVSLRQGPYTF.

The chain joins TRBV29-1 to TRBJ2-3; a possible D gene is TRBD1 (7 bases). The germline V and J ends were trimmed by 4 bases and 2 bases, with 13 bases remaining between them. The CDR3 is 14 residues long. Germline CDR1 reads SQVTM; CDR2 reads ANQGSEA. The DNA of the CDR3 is TGCAGCGTTGCAGGGGGGTCTCCCACAGATACGCAGTATTTT. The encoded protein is CSVAGGSPTDTQYF.

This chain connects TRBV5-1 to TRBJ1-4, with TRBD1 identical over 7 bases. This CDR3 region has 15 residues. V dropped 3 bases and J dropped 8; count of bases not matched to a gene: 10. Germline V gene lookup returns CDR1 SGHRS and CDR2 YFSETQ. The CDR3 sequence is CASSSQTGREEKLFF. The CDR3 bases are TGCGCCAGCAGCTCCCAGACAGGGAGGGAGGAAAAACTGTTTTTT.

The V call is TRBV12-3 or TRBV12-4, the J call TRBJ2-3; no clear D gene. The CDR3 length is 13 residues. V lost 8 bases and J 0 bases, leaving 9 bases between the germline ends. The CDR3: CASARSSTDTQYF. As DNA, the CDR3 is TGTGCCAGCGCTCGATCGAGCACAGATACGCAGTATTTT.

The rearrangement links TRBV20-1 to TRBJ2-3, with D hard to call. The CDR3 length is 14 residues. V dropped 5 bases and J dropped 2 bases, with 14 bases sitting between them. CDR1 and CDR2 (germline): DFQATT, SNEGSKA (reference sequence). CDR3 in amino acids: CSAWKTGLTDTQYF. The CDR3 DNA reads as TGCAGTGCTTGGAAGACGGGCCTCACAGATACGCAGTATTTT.

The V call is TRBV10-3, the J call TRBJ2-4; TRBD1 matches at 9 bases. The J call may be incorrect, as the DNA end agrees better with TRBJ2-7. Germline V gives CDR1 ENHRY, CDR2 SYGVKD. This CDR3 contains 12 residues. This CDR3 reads CAMGQGSHEQYF. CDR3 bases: TGTGCCATGGGACAGGGATCGCACGAGCAGTACTTC.

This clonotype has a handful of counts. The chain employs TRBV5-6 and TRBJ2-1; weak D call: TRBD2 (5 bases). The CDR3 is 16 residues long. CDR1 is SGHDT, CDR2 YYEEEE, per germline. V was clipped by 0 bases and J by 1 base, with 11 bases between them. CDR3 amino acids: CASSLGGFGSYNEQFF. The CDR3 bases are TGTGCCAGCAGCTTGGGAGGGTTTGGGTCCTACAATGAGCAGTTCTTC.

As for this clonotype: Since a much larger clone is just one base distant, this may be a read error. This chain's CDR3 is CASSAGTGHYEQYF. CDR3 coding DNA: TGTGCTAGCAGCGCGGGGACAGGGCATTACGAGCAGTACTTC. The rearrangement links TRBV7-7 to TRBJ2-4; the match to TRBD1 covers 9 bases. The tail of the sequence fits TRBJ2-7 better, so the J call may be wrong. The CDR3 has 14 amino acids. Per germline, CDR1 SSHAT and CDR2 FNYEAQ (reference sequence).

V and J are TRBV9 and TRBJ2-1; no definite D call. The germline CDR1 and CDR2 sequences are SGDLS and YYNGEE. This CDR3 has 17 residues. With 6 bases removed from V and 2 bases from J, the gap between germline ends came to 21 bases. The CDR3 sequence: CASNKERPIPPYNEQFF. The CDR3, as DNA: TGTGCCAGCAACAAGGAACGCCCTATCCCCCCCTACAATGAGCAGTTCTTC.

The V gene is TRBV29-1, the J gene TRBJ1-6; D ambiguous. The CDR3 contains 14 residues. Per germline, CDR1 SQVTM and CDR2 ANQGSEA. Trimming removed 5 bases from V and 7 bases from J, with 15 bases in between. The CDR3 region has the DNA TGCAGCGTTAAGACGCACGTTGAAAATTCACCCCTCCACTTT. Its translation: CSVKTHVENSPLHF.

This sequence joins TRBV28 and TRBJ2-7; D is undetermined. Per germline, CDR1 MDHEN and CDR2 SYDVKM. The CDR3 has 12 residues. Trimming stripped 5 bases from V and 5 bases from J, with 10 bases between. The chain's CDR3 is CASSDRLDEQYF. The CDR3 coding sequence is TGTGCCAGCAGTGACCGGCTCGACGAGCAGTACTTC.

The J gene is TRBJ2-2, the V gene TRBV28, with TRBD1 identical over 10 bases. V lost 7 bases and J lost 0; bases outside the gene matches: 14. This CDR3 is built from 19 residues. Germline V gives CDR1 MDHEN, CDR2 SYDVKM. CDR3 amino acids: CASTIPGQGIGANTGELFF. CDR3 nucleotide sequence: TGTGCCAGCACCATTCCGGGACAGGGGATAGGCGCGAACACCGGGGAGCTGTTTTTT.

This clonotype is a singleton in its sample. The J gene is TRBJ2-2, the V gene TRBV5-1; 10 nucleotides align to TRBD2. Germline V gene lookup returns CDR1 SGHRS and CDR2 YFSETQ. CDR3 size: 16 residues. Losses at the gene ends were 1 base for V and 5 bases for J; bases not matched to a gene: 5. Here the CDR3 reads CASSLILAGDTGELFF. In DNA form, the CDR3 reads TGCGCCAGCAGCTTGATCCTAGCGGGGGATACCGGGGAGCTGTTTTTT. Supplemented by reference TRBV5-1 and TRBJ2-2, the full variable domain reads KAGVTQTPRYLIKTRGQQVTLSCSPISGHRSVSWYQQTPGQGLQFLFEYFSETQRNKGNFPGRFSGRQFSNSRSEMNVSTLELGDSALYLCASSLILAGDTGELFFGEGSRLTVL.

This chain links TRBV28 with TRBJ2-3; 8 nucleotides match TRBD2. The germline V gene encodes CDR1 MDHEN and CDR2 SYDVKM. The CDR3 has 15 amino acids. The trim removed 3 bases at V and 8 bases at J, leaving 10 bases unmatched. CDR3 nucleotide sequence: TGTGCCAGCAGTTTTAGGGCTAGCGGGCGCCGTACGCAGTATTTT. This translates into CASSFRASGRRTQYF.